Given below is one T cell receptor (beta chain) in context. Its target antigen remains unknown. No much larger clone exists at a distance of one base, and base qualities are not known. The germline V gene (reference sequence) provides CDR1 LNHDA and CDR2 SQIVND. The CDR3 runs 12 amino acids, cysteine and phenylalanine included. The CDR3 DNA has 36 bases and is translated from base 1. A distance of 10 bases separates the germline ends of V and J, which lose 5 bases and 6 bases respectively. This entry belongs to a study of cytomegalovirus exposure and HLA in healthy donors (dated by TCRdb to 2017 to 2019). General notes on the study: An earlier analysis of approximately 550 of the donors reported more than 250 Gb of sequence data and roughly 110 million unique TCR beta sequences from about 180 million T cells. Because of strong linkage in the cohort, a handful of DR-DQ haplotypes were treated as single units for association and clustering. The study aimed to test whether signatures of past pathogen exposure could be identified by cataloging public T cell receptors. Both class I and class II loci were covered by HLA typing, at four-digit resolution. Typing coverage varied by locus: about 629-640 donors for A, B, C, DRB1 and DQB1; approximately 560 for DQA1; 606 for DPA1; approximately 470 for DPB1. About 300 gigabases of sequencing data and approximately 85 million unique TCR sequences were included in an early release covering about 620 HLA-typed donors. Every discovery cohort repertoire had been produced on one sequencing platform. Of the 300 to 500 genotyped donors, 75% to 85% were placed in the genetic ancestry cluster associated with self-reported Caucasian donors. Among some 410 genotyped donors of the cohort, an average of approximately 230,000 unique TCR beta nucleotide sequences were sequenced per donor, approximately 20% of them non-productive. A later genetic analysis took genome-wide SNP genotypes for about 65% of the 666 donors and used that subset as a discovery cohort. High-throughput TCR immunosequencing, statistical association of individual TCRs with disease status, and machine learning were combined to predict cytomegalovirus infection status. Rather than drawing on any new phenotypic data, the later analysis identified candidate immune exposures from TCR beta sequences and the way those sequences occurred across donors. Donor age, sex, ethnicity and CMV serostatus were collected together with the repertoire data. Besides the first cohort of under 700 subjects, a separate validation cohort made up of some 110 different subjects was used. In a later analysis, previously published TCR beta repertoires from fewer than 750 donors were re-analyzed and high-resolution HLA genotyping was added so that TCR occurrence patterns could be studied. Using immunosequencing, the study profiled T cell repertoires from 666 subjects and related those repertoires to cytomegalovirus serostatus. An earlier analysis of approximately 630 of the donors applied high-throughput TCR beta sequencing to assess whether each TCR beta V gene segment acted as functional or pseudogenic. Study-wide findings and limitations: Most CMV-associated TCR beta chains appeared to be HLA-restricted in a later analysis, and the HLA associations seemed to be driven largely by CMV exposure. Strong co-occurrence of HLA alleles, especially DR and DQ, made assigning TCR associations to individual alleles difficult. Across donors, most TCR sequences were observed very rarely, whereas some public TCRs were present in many individuals. Because counts were too low, more than 15 rarely observed V segments, including chromosome 9 orphons, were excluded from the earlier analysis of 587 of the donors. CMV serostatus was the only immune exposure information available for the cohort. Specific HLA alleles were associated with 15,000 to 20,000 TCR beta sequences at a false discovery rate of 0.05 in a later analysis. Linkage disequilibrium might explain the correlated functional status among segregating V segments, but an unknown experimental factor could not be ruled out. According to a later analysis, TCR association rates differed among HLA loci, with DRB1 alleles showing the most associated TCRs and HLA-C alleles showing the fewest. The authors suggested that the approach could potentially be extended to other disease states and immunological phenotypes. A cluster of highly shared sequence variants was judged likely to represent a technical artifact of the sequencing pipeline. Some IMGT-functional V segments, including TRBV6-2 and TRBV6-3, could not be distinguished by the 87-base-pair reads and were therefore excluded. In the study, some 180 TCR beta chains were listed as associated with cytomegalovirus. Because HLA typing was unavailable for some donors at each locus, only the typed subset was used in association tests. This cohort had only TCR beta chains sequenced, and the lack of alpha or paired-chain data limited which features could be detected. An association between a missense DCLRE1C variant and V-gene and J-gene trimming of TCR beta chains was found in a later genetic analysis and replicated in an independent cohort. A further reported finding was that TCR beta sequences accurately predicted the HLA-A and HLA-B alleles for most subjects in the first cohort. A later analysis found that HLA-associated TCR beta chains were more clonally expanded and had lower generation probabilities than equally common non-associated chains. The presence/absence analyses assumed that sequencing depth was roughly uniform across donors, and that assumption may not be true. In an earlier analysis of a few hundred of the donors, most TCR beta V segments were observed in productive rearrangements about 87% or about 30% of the time, broadly matching IMGT annotations. Cytomegalovirus status was reported to be diagnosed by the classifier with high specificity and sensitivity in both the original and validation cohorts. A later genetic analysis reported fewer N-insertions in productive TCRs among donors in an Asian-associated ancestry cluster than the roughly 700-donor mean. In vitro tests confirmed that a few of the cytomegalovirus-associated TCR beta chains recognize cytomegalovirus antigens. Several of the top co-occurrence clusters appeared to be linked to parvovirus B19, influenza, CMV and Epstein-Barr virus, according to a later analysis.

The cohort comprised some 730 healthy bone marrow donors. Cohort members were all nominally healthy when sampled, although unrecorded immune exposures were likely present. The donor tested CMV seronegative, placing the donor among the 352 seronegative members of the cohort. Every donor gave a peripheral blood sample, and the peripheral blood mononuclear cells from that sample were used for TCR beta sequencing. The Qiagen DNeasy Blood Extraction Kit was used to extract genomic DNA from the blood cell samples. The library relied on the immunoSEQ multiplex PCR assay. For the multiplex PCR, a mixture combining 60 forward primers for TCR Vbeta segments and 13 reverse primers for TCR Jbeta segments was used. The CDR3 region of rearranged TCR beta genes was amplified from genomic DNA by a multiplex PCR assay. On the Illumina HiSeq System, the amplified TCR beta libraries were sequenced as 87-base-pair reads. The paper's data handling went like this. In a later analysis, around 80 million unique TCR beta chains were counted across the roughly 700 repertoires, and roughly 10 million of these chains were shared by at least two donors. Raw reads were error-corrected and collapsed into unique sequences by a nearest-neighbor algorithm in which closely related sequences were merged to remove PCR and sequencing errors. Alignment of CDR3 sequences to IMGT reference sequences was used to assign V, D and J gene segments. For a sequence to be retained, a match of at least six nucleotides was required to both a V gene segment and a J gene segment. Rearrangements were called productive when the CDR3 lacked stop codons and stayed in frame with V and J; all others were non-productive. Following IMGT convention, CDR3 was defined as the stretch from the second conserved V-encoded cysteine to the conserved J-encoded phenylalanine. The earlier analysis of approximately 500 of the donors excluded sequences that lacked an unambiguous match to a single V gene segment. An earlier analysis of a few hundred of the donors called V segments functional above 56.7% productive rearrangements and segregating when the between-donor standard deviation exceeded 5%. To diagnose cytomegalovirus status from the catalog of TCR beta chain sequences, a statistical classification framework was built. In a later analysis, V and J genes were assigned by comparing TCR nucleotide sequences against IMGT/GENE-DB human TR gene sequences. Using the TCRdist pipeline, a later analysis assigned CDR3 sequences along with most-parsimonious VDJ recombination scenarios. In a later analysis, each TCR beta chain was defined by its CDR3 amino acid sequence together with its V-gene family, and reads without a unique V-gene family were excluded. To address suspected cross-contamination and a sequencing artifact, a later analysis removed several hundred highly shared, low-generation-probability nucleotide sequences. In a later analysis, a clonal expansion index for each public chain was calculated from normalized within-repertoire ranks of inferred template counts. A later analysis computed generation probabilities with a VDJ recombination model fitted to out-of-frame rearrangements, and checked the results against IGoR. In a later analysis, TCR-TCR, TCR-HLA and TCR-CMV co-occurrence was scored with hypergeometric tests, and a repertoire-size bias correction was applied to TCR pairs. To estimate false discovery rates, a later analysis permuted the HLA or CMV assignments 20 times. In a later analysis, co-occurring TCRs were grouped using DBSCAN, and TCRdist sequence similarity was added for clustering within HLA-allele-positive subsets. Co-occurrence clustering excluded repertoires with fewer than 30,000 or more than 120,000 public chains, plus five with anomalous nucleotide sharing. What TCRdb holds here is the immuneACCESS table cut down to in-frame rearrangements. Part of the clones is not present; checked against another copy, under half of the missing clones reflect an unresolved V gene, and the others are unexplained. V and J calls plus clone size are reproduced from that table; the DNA served to infer D and trimming. The sample table holds roughly 130,000 clones, of which 60% to 85% were seen once. The ten largest clones capture around 1.8% of the sample.

This TCR came from a middle-aged woman in good health and CMV-seronegative. This chain joins TRBV19 to TRBJ2-5, and the D gene may be TRBD2, 6 bases matching. The sequencing sample was made of PBMCs. The CDR3 protein: CASSQGTQTQYF. The DNA is TGTGCCAGTAGTCAAGGGACTCAGACCCAGTACTTC.